One and the same sample provided the 17 T cell receptor beta chains below, sequenced in a study of blood T cell repertoires in COVID-19. Clones were sequenced by immunoSEQ multiplex PCR, and TCRdb holds only the in-frame ones, with some missing. The sample has fewer than 65,000 clones; approximately 84% are singletons. The sequenced material came from peripheral blood. These receptors all come from a human donor in a cohort sampled during active COVID-19.

CDR3 DNA sequence: TGTGCCAGCAGCCATGGGGGCCTTGCGTCCGGGGAGCTGTTTTTT. As protein: CASSHGGLASGELFF. The chain recombines TRBV11-3 with TRBJ2-2, with a possible D match to TRBD1 (6 bases). The CDR3 runs 15 residues. The V and J ends lost 5 bases and 6 bases respectively, with 16 bases between them. Germline V lookup: CDR1 SGHNT, CDR2 YENEEA.

In this sample, this clone turned up a few times. The rearrangement uses TRBV10-3 and TRBJ1-2; 7 bases align to TRBD1. V dropped 6 bases and J dropped 3; count of bases not matched to a gene: 7. Germline CDR1 and CDR2: ENHRY and SYGVKD. The CDR3 consists of 14 residues. CDR3: CAISGTGTDYGYTF. The CDR3 nucleotides read TGTGCCATCAGCGGCACCGGGACAGACTATGGCTACACCTTC.

The chain employs TRBV3-1 (or the pseudogene TRBV3-2) and TRBJ1-1; possibly TRBD1 for D (5 bases). The V end was cut by 3 bases, the J end by 1 base, with 12 bases between. CDR3 size: 15 residues. Germline V gives CDR1 LGHDT, CDR2 YNNKEL (reference sequence). In nucleotides, the CDR3 is TGTGCCAGCAGCCATTCAGGGCAGGGGAACACTGAAGCTTTCTTT. It is translated as CASSHSGQGNTEAFF.

The V and J genes are TRBV14 and TRBJ2-2, with D possibly matching TRBD2 (6 bases). From germline, CDR1 is SGHDN and CDR2 FVKESK. The length of the CDR3 is 15 residues. V lost 4 bases, J lost 0 bases, and 9 bases lay in between. This chain's CDR3 is CASSRGGTNTGELFF. The DNA for the CDR3 is TGTGCCAGCAGCCGGGGCGGGACGAACACCGGGGAGCTGTTTTTT.

The chain joins TRBV21-1 to TRBJ2-1; the D call of TRBD2 is as the table states it, not checked on the DNA. TRBV21-1 counts as a pseudogene. The CDR3 runs to 18 residues. DNA of the CDR3: TGTGCCAGCAGCAAAGCTCCCGGACTAGCGGGCCGCTACAATGAGCAGTTCTTC. Its translation: CASSKAPGLAGRYNEQFF.

As to this clone: Mismatch with germline at one junction end may stem from a read error. Additional DNA sequences in this sample encode the identical CDR3. The chain is built from TRBV6-6 and TRBJ2-2, with D possibly matching TRBD1 (6 bases). In germline, CDR1 is MNHNY, CDR2 SVGAGI (reference sequence). The CDR3 runs to 15 residues. The CDR3 nucleotides read TGTGCCAGCAGTTACAGGGGGATGGACACTGGGGAGCTGTTTTTT. Its translation is CASSYRGMDTGELFF.

J is TRBJ2-1 and V is TRBV5-8; possible D gene TRBD1, 5 bases. Between the trimmed V and J ends, which lost 0 bases and 2 bases, there was a span of 12 bases. The CDR3 length is 16 residues. Germline V gives CDR1 SGHTS, CDR2 YDEGEE. The CDR3 sequence: CASSLGQLLTYNEQFF. The CDR3 nucleotides are TGTGCCAGCAGCTTGGGACAGTTATTAACCTACAATGAGCAGTTCTTC.

V usage is TRBV6-5 and J usage is TRBJ2-6; no reliable D call. Germline CDR1 MNHEY, CDR2 SVGAGI. The CDR3 runs 15 residues. V was pared by 6 bases and J by 0 bases, with 9 bases between. CDR3 sequence: CASRTRFSGANVLTF. The CDR3 DNA is TGTGCCAGCAGGACCAGGTTCTCTGGGGCCAACGTCCTGACTTTC.

The chain combines TRBV7-2 with TRBJ1-5; D possibly corresponds to TRBD1 (5 bases). Germline V gives CDR1 SGHTA, CDR2 FQGNSA. The CDR3 covers 14 residues. Trimming cost V 1 base and J 3 bases, with 7 bases left between them. CDR3 loop: CASSLGRVNQPQHF. CDR3 coding DNA: TGTGCCAGCAGCTTAGGCAGGGTCAATCAGCCCCAGCATTTT.

The chain recombines TRBV27 with TRBJ1-6; the D gene is possibly TRBD1 (5 bases). V gave up 3 bases and J gave up 5 bases, with 8 bases separating them. CDR1 and CDR2 from the germline V gene are MNHEY and SMNVEV (reference sequence). The CDR3 is made up of 14 amino acids. This chain's CDR3 is CASSFGGHNSPLHF. The CDR3, as DNA: TGTGCCAGCAGTTTCGGGGGACATAATTCACCCCTCCACTTT.

The V gene is TRBV13, the J gene TRBJ1-6; TRBD1 might be the D (5 bases). V lost 5 bases to trimming and J lost 6 bases, with 8 bases between them. This CDR3 comprises 13 residues. Germline V gives CDR1 PRHDT, CDR2 FYEKMQ (reference sequence). CDR3 coding DNA: TGTGCCAGCAGCCTCGACAGTAATTCACCCCTCCACTTT. It encodes CASSLDSNSPLHF.

The chain combines TRBV30 with TRBJ2-5; the match to TRBD1 covers 10 bases. This CDR3 is built from 18 residues. V was pared by 5 bases and J by 4 bases, with 19 bases of the junction left unmatched. Germline V gene lookup returns CDR1 GTSNPN and CDR2 SVGIG (reference sequence). Written as DNA, the CDR3 is TGTGCCTGGGGGGACAGGGGTTGGTCCCTAGCCAGCCGAGAGACCCAGTACTTC. Amino acids: CAWGDRGWSLASRETQYF. Supplemented by reference TRBV30 and TRBJ2-5, the full variable domain reads SQTIHQWPATLVQPVGSPLSLECTVEGTSNPNLYWYRQAAGRGLQLLFYSVGIGQISSEVPQNLSASRPQDRQFILSSKKLLLSDSGFYLCAWGDRGWSLASRETQYFGPGTRLLVL.

The chain joins TRBV23-1 to TRBJ1-1, with 7 bases identical to TRBD1. TRBV23-1 is filed as an ORF, its function uncertain. The CDR3 sequence is 17 residues long. V dropped 6 bases and J dropped 7; count of bases not matched to a gene: 20. Here the CDR3 DNA reads TGCGCCAGCAGCCTATTGGGGGACCGACAGGGCGATAATGAAGCTTTCTTT. It is translated as CASSLLGDRQGDNEAFF.

In its sample, this clone was seen a few times. The chain joins TRBV24-1 to TRBJ2-7, with 14 bases identical to TRBD2. J was trimmed by 6 bases and V by 4 bases; bases with no gene match: 4. The CDR3 has 15 amino acids. Germline-derived CDR1 and CDR2 are KGHDR and SFDVKD. The CDR3 coding sequence is TGTGCCACCAGTGACCCCGGACTAGCGGGAGGCGAGCAGTACTTC. Protein product: CATSDPGLAGGEQYF.

V gene TRBV10-3 combines with J gene TRBJ1-1; D is perhaps TRBD1 (5 bases). The CDR3 is 15 amino acids. Germline V gives CDR1 ENHRY, CDR2 SYGVKD. The V gene lost 3 bases and the J gene lost 1 base, with 12 bases spanning the gap. The CDR3 sequence is CAISDRSGTNTEAFF. The CDR3 bases are TGTGCCATCAGTGACAGGAGCGGGACGAACACTGAAGCTTTCTTT.

The genes are TRBV5-1 and TRBJ2-1, with D unresolved. Germline-derived CDR1 and CDR2 are SGHRS and YFSETQ. The V and J ends lost 0 bases and 7 bases respectively, with 5 bases between them. This CDR3 comprises 12 residues. The CDR3 here is CASSLAGNEQFF. DNA of the CDR3: TGCGCCAGCAGCTTGGCAGGAAATGAGCAGTTCTTC.

The chain couples TRBV25-1 to TRBJ1-2; 7 nucleotides match TRBD1. The V gene's germline CDR1 is MGHDK and CDR2 SYGVNS. V lost 4 bases to trimming and J lost 7 bases; unmatched junction nucleotides: 3. This CDR3 contains 12 residues. The CDR3 nucleotides read TGTGCCAGCAGTGCTCAGGGGGGTGGCTACACCTTC. Its protein is CASSAQGGGYTF.